This paragraph reports one T cell receptor (beta chain). Its specificity is not known. The read ends 3 residues shy of where the CDR3 ends; the end is completed using the germline J gene. There are 13 residues in the CDR3. Germline CDR1 is DFQATT and CDR2 is SNEGSKA (reference sequence). J lost 0 bases, V lost 5 bases, and 3 bases had no gene match. The sample belongs to a study of T cells in women clearing cervical HPV infection. Study-wide background: Case blood drawn at lesion detection; control blood after infection cleared. Study-level findings and limits: Cases and controls were distinguished at AUC around 0.87 by richness and V genes.

Generated by immunoSEQ multiplex PCR, the TCRdb table keeps only in-frame clones and is missing some. The table gives approximately 20,000 clones; the top ten clones make up 2.5% to 3.5% of it. This clonotype originated in a woman aged 18-70 years with a cervical HPV16 infection that either progressed to CIN3+ or cleared (not recorded which). V gene TRBV20-1 combines with J gene TRBJ1-1; 7 bases match TRBD1. Sequencing was performed on blood buffy coat. CDR3 DNA (partial): TGCAGTGCTCAGGACAGGATGAACACTGAA. Amino acids: CSAQDRMNTE. The whole CDR3 sequence is CSAQDRMNTEAFF.